One and the same sample provided the 11 T cell receptor beta chains below, sequenced in a study of tumor-infiltrating lymphocytes in primary liver carcinoma. Without any cell sorting, roughly 18-34 mg of bulk tissue yielded co-extracted RNA and DNA. Synthesis of TCR beta cDNA was carried out from approximately 500 ng total RNA with a constant-region primer. Three rounds of nested multiplex PCR with slightly modified ARM-PCR produced TCR beta libraries. The first two PCR rounds used TRBV1-TRBV30 forward primers with a C-beta reverse primer, roughly 10 cycles each. TCRdb ran MiXCR on the multiplex PCR reads and lists one entry per CDR3 protein. The sample lists about 35,000 distinct CDR3 sequences; roughly 80% were seen once. The material sequenced was liver tumor tissue from sampling region 4. Subset of the sample: tumor region T4, right-lateral pole. The receptors were gathered from a man aged 40-55 years with primary liver carcinoma and hepatitis B virus infection.

In the case of this clonotype: Sequence at one end of the junction differs from germline and may be a read error. This chain joins TRBV11-1 and TRBJ2-7, with D perhaps TRBD1 (5 bases). The CDR3 consists of 15 residues. Germline V gene lookup returns CDR1 SGHAT and CDR2 FQDESV (reference sequence). CDR3 DNA sequence: TGTGCCTGCAGCTTAACAGGATCTGGAGAATACGAGCAGTACTTC. Amino acid sequence: CACSLTGSGEYEQYF.

In regard to this clonotype: At one end, the junction sequence differs from germline, possibly due to a read error. The chain links TRBV12-3 or TRBV12-4 to TRBJ2-3; 9 nucleotides align to TRBD1. The CDR3 has 14 amino acids. CDR3 sequence: CAIRTQGAWDTQYF. In DNA form, the CDR3 reads TGTGCCATCAGGACACAGGGGGCGTGGGATACACAGTATTTT.

Turning to this clonotype: Being one base from a much bigger clone, this may be a read error. The chain couples TRBV6-4 to TRBJ2-2; 10 positions match TRBD1. This CDR3 region has 14 residues. CDR1 and CDR2 from the germline V gene are MRHNA and SNTAGT. CDR3 residues: CSNSDGQGAGELFF. The CDR3 nucleotides read TGCTCCAACAGTGACGGACAGGGGGCCGGGGAGCTGTTTTTT.

Worth noting for this clonotype: The CDR3 ends on some other residue instead of the conserved phenylalanine or tryptophan, so this is likely a read error. This rearrangement joins TRBV6-4 to TRBJ1-1, with D possibly matching TRBD1 (5 bases). This CDR3 region has 13 residues. CDR1 and CDR2 (germline): MRHNA, SNTAGT. The CDR3 nucleotides are TGCGCCAGCAGTGACGGTGCTGGGGGGTCGGCTTTCTTA. Residues: CASSDGAGGSAFL.

This clonotype showed up many times. The chain joins TRBV12-3 or TRBV12-4 to TRBJ2-3; D not certain. The V gene lost 6 bases and the J gene lost 2 bases, with 15 bases spanning the gap. The CDR3 runs 15 residues. CDR3 nucleotides: TGTGCCAGCAGCCGCGACCAGTCCTTCACAGATACGCAGTATTTT. Translation: CASSRDQSFTDTQYF.

Of note for this clonotype: It is likely a read error, because the conserved phenylalanine at the end of the CDR3 is missing. The gene calls are TRBV29-1 and TRBJ2-5; 7 positions match TRBD2. Germline V gives CDR1 SQVTM, CDR2 ANQGSEA. This CDR3 is built from 15 residues. The V and J ends lost 5 bases and 5 bases, in that order; junction bases with no gene match: 14. CDR3 region: CSVRTGGSWAETQYL. The CDR3 DNA sequence: TGCAGCGTTCGGACTGGCGGGAGTTGGGCCGAGACCCAGTACTTA.

About this clonotype: Mismatch with germline at one junction end may stem from a read error. The chain couples TRBV7-8 to TRBJ2-7; 7 bases line up with TRBD2. The CDR3 spans 18 residues. The germline CDR1 and CDR2 sequences are SGHVS and FQNEAQ. The CDR3 DNA is TGTGTCAGCAGCCCTCGGACTAGAGGGAGTATGAGCTCCTACGAACAGTACTTC. It codes for CVSSPRTRGSMSSYEQYF.

This clonotype appeared a few times. This chain links TRBV15 with TRBJ1-3; perhaps TRBD1 as D (6 bases). The V and J ends lost 0 bases and 1 base respectively, with 10 bases between them. Per the germline V gene, CDR1 is LNHNV and CDR2 is YYDKDF (reference sequence). CDR3 length: 16 residues. CDR3 residues: CATSRDGGLSGNTIYF. CDR3 in DNA: TGTGCCACCAGCAGAGACGGGGGGCTTTCTGGAAACACCATATATTTT.

This clonotype has only one observation. One junction end does not reproduce the germline sequence, and a read error may be involved. This chain connects TRBV6-5 to TRBJ1-6; TRBD1 agrees at 7 bases. Germline assignment: CDR1 MNHEY and CDR2 SVGAGI. The CDR3 loop spans 17 amino acids. The CDR3 sequence is CTSRRQGLTGRNSPVHF. CDR3 DNA: TGTACCAGCAGGCGACAGGGCCTAACCGGACGCAACTCACCCGTCCACTTT.

Remarks on this clonotype: At one boundary the junction diverges from the germline segment, which might be a read error. CDR3 loop: CASNTGGTTETFF. CDR3 DNA: TGTGCTAGCAACACAGGGGGGACTACTGAAACTTTCTTT. V is TRBV6-6 and J is TRBJ1-1; TRBD1 agrees at 8 bases. Looked up from germline, CDR1 is MNHNY and CDR2 is SVGAGI (reference sequence). The length of the CDR3 is 13 residues.

This clonotype was detected ten times or more. One base away lies a much larger clone, so this may be a sequencing read error. V gene TRBV5-1 combines with J gene TRBJ2-1; D possibly corresponds to TRBD2 (5 bases). Between the trimmed V and J ends, which lost 5 bases and 0 bases, there was a span of 9 bases. The V gene's germline CDR1 is SGHRS and CDR2 YFSETQ. The CDR3 is made up of 14 amino acids. The CDR3 protein is CASRTISSYNEQFF. The CDR3 coding sequence is TGCGCCAGCAGGACTATTAGCTCCTACAATGAGCAGTTCTTC.